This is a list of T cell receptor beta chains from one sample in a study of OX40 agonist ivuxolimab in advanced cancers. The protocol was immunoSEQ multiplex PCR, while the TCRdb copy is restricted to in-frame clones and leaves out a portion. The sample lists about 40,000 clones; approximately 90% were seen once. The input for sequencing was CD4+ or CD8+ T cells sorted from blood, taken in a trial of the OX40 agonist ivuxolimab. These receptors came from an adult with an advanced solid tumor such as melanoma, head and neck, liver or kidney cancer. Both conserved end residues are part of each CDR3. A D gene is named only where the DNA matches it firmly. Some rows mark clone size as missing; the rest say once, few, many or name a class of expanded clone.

CDR3: CASSQVGGGAEAFF
DNA: TGCGCCAGCAGCCAAGTTGGGGGGGGTGCTGAAGCTTTCTTT
D: .
V: TRBV4-3
size: .
J: TRBJ1-1

CDR3: CASSLVETQYF
DNA: TGCGCCAGCAGCTTGGTTGAGACCCAGTACTTC
D: .
V: TRBV5-1
size: .
J: TRBJ2-5

CDR3: CASSQSYLSGLYGYTF
DNA: TGTGCCAGCAGCCAATCTTATTTATCGGGCCTTTATGGCTACACCTTC
D: .
V: TRBV16
size: .
J: TRBJ1-2

CDR3: CASSPGTGAYEQYF
DNA: TGTGCCAGCTCACCCGGGACAGGAGCCTACGAGCAGTACTTC
D: TRBD1
V: TRBV18
size: .
J: TRBJ2-7

CDR3: CASSLGRNTGELFF
DNA: TGCGCCAGCAGCCTCGGAAGAAACACCGGGGAGCTGTTTTTT
D: .
V: TRBV10-2
size: .
J: TRBJ2-2

CDR3: CASSPDRWGGELFF
DNA: TGTGCCAGCAGCCCTGACAGGTGGGGCGGGGAGCTGTTTTTT
D: .
V: TRBV11-3
size: .
J: TRBJ2-2

CDR3: CASTATSGANVLTF
DNA: TGTGCCAGCACCGCAACATCGGGGGCCAACGTCCTGACTTTC
D: .
V: TRBV6-1
size: .
J: TRBJ2-6

CDR3: CASSQDWSTDTQYF
DNA: TGTGCCAGCAGCCAGGACTGGAGCACAGATACGCAGTATTTT
D: .
V: TRBV6-6
size: .
J: TRBJ2-3

CDR3: CASSPGVYQPQHF
DNA: TGTGCCAGCAGTCCCGGCGTTTACCAGCCCCAGCATTTT
D: .
V: TRBV25-1
size: .
J: TRBJ1-5

CDR3: CASKKDPTEAFF
DNA: TGTGCCAGCAAGAAGGACCCCACTGAAGCTTTCTTT
D: .
V: TRBV27
size: .
J: TRBJ1-1

CDR3: CASSLQGAGYTF
DNA: TGTGCCAGCAGCTTACAGGGTGCCGGCTACACCTTC
D: .
V: TRBV7-2
size: .
J: TRBJ1-2

CDR3: CASSRTFREITEAFF
DNA: TGTGCCAGCTCACGAACTTTCAGGGAGATCACTGAAGCTTTCTTT
D: .
V: TRBV18
size: once
J: TRBJ1-1

CDR3: CASSGGSAMNTEAFF
DNA: TGTGCCAGCAGCGGCGGGTCGGCAATGAACACTGAAGCTTTCTTT
D: .
V: TRBV5-4
size: .
J: TRBJ1-1

CDR3: CSVLGYETQYF
DNA: TGCAGCGTTTTAGGATACGAGACCCAGTACTTC
D: .
V: TRBV29-1
size: once
J: TRBJ2-5

CDR3: CASSSVTSLGTEAFF
DNA: TGTGCCAGCAGCTCAGTGACAAGCCTGGGGACTGAAGCTTTCTTT
D: .
V: TRBV7-9
size: .
J: TRBJ1-1

CDR3: CASSVAEGRGSGEQFF
DNA: TGTGCCAGCAGCGTAGCTGAGGGGAGGGGAAGCGGTGAGCAGTTCTTC
D: TRBD2
V: TRBV9
size: .
J: TRBJ2-1

CDR3: CASSETNEKLFF
DNA: TGTGCCAGTAGTGAAACTAATGAAAAACTGTTTTTT
D: .
V: TRBV19
size: .
J: TRBJ1-4

CDR3: CASRVPGVEDGYTF
DNA: TGCGCCAGCAGGGTTCCGGGGGTAGAGGATGGCTACACCTTC
D: .
V: TRBV10-2
size: .
J: TRBJ1-2

CDR3: CASSPQTGISYEQYF
DNA: TGTGCCAGCTCACCACAAACAGGGATCTCCTACGAGCAGTACTTC
D: .
V: TRBV18
size: .
J: TRBJ2-7

CDR3: CASSSPEGGTDTQYF
DNA: TGTGCCAGCAGCTCCCCGGAAGGGGGAACAGATACGCAGTATTTT
D: .
V: TRBV5-4
size: .
J: TRBJ2-3

CDR3: CASKGGSDRGDNQPQHF
DNA: TGTGCCAGCAAGGGGGGAAGCGACAGGGGTGACAATCAGCCCCAGCATTTT
D: TRBD1
V: TRBV2
size: .
J: TRBJ1-5

CDR3: CASSPLPGLNQPQHF
DNA: TGTGCCAGCTCACCATTGCCAGGCCTCAATCAGCCCCAGCATTTT
D: .
V: TRBV18
size: .
J: TRBJ1-5

CDR3: CASSLQVPGWTGAQAEAFF
DNA: TGTGCCAGCAGCTTGCAAGTTCCGGGTTGGACAGGGGCGCAGGCTGAAGCTTTCTTT
D: TRBD1
V: TRBV5-5
size: .
J: TRBJ1-1

CDR3: CASSARTHEYSNQPQHF
DNA: TGTGCCAGTAGTGCGCGGACCCACGAGTATAGCAATCAGCCCCAGCATTTT
D: .
V: TRBV19
size: .
J: TRBJ1-5

CDR3: CASSLGMNTEAFF
DNA: TGTGCCAGCAGCTTAGGGATGAACACTGAAGCTTTCTTT
D: .
V: TRBV7-3
size: .
J: TRBJ1-1

CDR3: CASSPSGTGYNSPLHF
DNA: TGTGCCAGCAGCCCCTCCGGGACGGGTTATAATTCACCCCTCCACTTT
D: .
V: TRBV9
size: .
J: TRBJ1-6

CDR3: CASSYGLMGEKLFF
DNA: TGTGCCAGCAGTTACGGGCTAATGGGGGAAAAACTGTTTTTT
D: .
V: TRBV6-5
size: .
J: TRBJ1-4

CDR3: CASSSGQAGRAFF
DNA: TGCGCCAGCAGCTCCGGACAGGCTGGGCGCGCTTTCTTT
D: TRBD1
V: TRBV5-1
size: .
J: TRBJ1-1

CDR3: CASSQLRGRAQAFF
DNA: TGTGCCAGCAGCCAACTACGAGGGCGGGCCCAAGCTTTCTTT
D: .
V: TRBV6-5
size: .
J: TRBJ1-1

CDR3: CSVLGGTVRTDTQYF
DNA: TGCAGCGTCCTAGGAGGCACGGTACGCACAGATACGCAGTATTTT
D: .
V: TRBV29-1
size: .
J: TRBJ2-3

CDR3: CASSPRITGSNQPQHF
DNA: TGTGCCAGTAGTCCTAGAATAACAGGTAGCAATCAGCCCCAGCATTTT
D: .
V: TRBV19
size: .
J: TRBJ1-5

CDR3: CASSQDRGGELFF
DNA: TGTGCCAGCAGCCAAGATCGGGGAGGGGAGCTGTTTTTT
D: .
V: TRBV4-2
size: .
J: TRBJ2-2

CDR3: CASSYSRDYYNEQFF
DNA: TGTGCCAGCAGTTACTCGCGGGACTATTACAATGAGCAGTTCTTC
D: TRBD2
V: TRBV6-5
size: .
J: TRBJ2-1

CDR3: CASRAGTGGYEQYF
DNA: TGCGCCAGCAGAGCCGGGACAGGGGGCTACGAGCAGTACTTC
D: TRBD1
V: TRBV5-1
size: .
J: TRBJ2-7

CDR3: CASNVAPGGLSLDEQYF
DNA: TGTGCCAGCAACGTAGCTCCCGGAGGACTGTCCTTAGACGAGCAGTACTTC
D: .
V: TRBV9
size: .
J: TRBJ2-7

CDR3: CASSPLVGDPGGELFF
DNA: TGTGCCAGCAGCCCTCTGGTGGGGGATCCCGGGGGGGAGCTGTTTTTT
D: .
V: TRBV9
size: .
J: TRBJ2-2

CDR3: CASSLNAPSANTEAFF
DNA: TGCGCCAGCAGCTTAAACGCTCCGAGTGCGAACACTGAAGCTTTCTTT
D: .
V: TRBV5-1
size: few
J: TRBJ1-1

CDR3: CASSQTGVLDIQYF
DNA: TGCGCCAGCAGCCAAACAGGGGTCTTGGACATTCAGTACTTC
D: TRBD1
V: TRBV4-1
size: .
J: TRBJ2-4